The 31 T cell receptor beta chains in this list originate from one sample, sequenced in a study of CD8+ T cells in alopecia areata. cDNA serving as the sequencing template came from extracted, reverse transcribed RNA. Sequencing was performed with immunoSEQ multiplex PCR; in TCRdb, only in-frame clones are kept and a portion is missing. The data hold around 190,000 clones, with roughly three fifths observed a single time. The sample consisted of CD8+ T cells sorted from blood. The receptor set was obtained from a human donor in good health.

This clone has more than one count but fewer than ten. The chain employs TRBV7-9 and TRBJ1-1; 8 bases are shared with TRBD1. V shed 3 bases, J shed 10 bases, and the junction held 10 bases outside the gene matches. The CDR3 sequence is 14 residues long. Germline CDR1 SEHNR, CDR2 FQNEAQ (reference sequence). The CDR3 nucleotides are TGTGCCAGCAGCTTCCCAGGGGGCCCTCTTGGAGCTTTCTTT. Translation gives CASSFPGGPLGAFF.

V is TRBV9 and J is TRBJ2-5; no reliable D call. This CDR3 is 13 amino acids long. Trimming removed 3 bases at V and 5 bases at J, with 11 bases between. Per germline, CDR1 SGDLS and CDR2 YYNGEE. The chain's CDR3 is CASSAPWLETQYF. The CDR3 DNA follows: TGTGCCAGCAGCGCGCCGTGGTTGGAGACCCAGTACTTC.

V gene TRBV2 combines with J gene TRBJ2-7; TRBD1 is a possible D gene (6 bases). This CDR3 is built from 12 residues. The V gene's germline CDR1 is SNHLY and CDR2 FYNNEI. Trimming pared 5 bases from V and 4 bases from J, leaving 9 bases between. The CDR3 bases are TGTGCCAGCAGTAACAGGGAGTACGAGCAGTACTTC. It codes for CASSNREYEQYF.

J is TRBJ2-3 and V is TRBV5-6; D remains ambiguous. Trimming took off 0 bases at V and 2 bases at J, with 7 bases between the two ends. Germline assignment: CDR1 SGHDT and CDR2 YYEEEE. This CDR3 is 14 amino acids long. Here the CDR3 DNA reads TGTGCCAGCAGCTTGGGGGCCTACACAGATACGCAGTATTTT. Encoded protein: CASSLGAYTDTQYF.

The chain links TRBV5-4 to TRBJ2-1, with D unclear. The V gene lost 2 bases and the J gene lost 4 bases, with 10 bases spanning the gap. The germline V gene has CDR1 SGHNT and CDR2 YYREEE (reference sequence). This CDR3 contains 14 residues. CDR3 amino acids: CASSLGTLYNEQFF. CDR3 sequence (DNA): TGTGCCAGCAGCTTAGGTACTCTATACAATGAGCAGTTCTTC. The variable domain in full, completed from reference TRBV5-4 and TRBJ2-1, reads ETGVTQSPTHLIKTRGQQVTLRCSSQSGHNTVSWYQQALGQGPQFIFQYYREEENGRGNFPPRFSGLQFPNYSSELNVNALELDDSALYLCASSLGTLYNEQFFGPGTRLTVL.

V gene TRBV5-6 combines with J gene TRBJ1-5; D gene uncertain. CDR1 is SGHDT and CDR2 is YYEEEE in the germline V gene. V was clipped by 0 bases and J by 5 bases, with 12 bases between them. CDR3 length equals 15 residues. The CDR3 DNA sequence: TGTGCCAGCAGCTTGGCTGGCCACTTGGATCAGCCCCAGCATTTT. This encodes CASSLAGHLDQPQHF.

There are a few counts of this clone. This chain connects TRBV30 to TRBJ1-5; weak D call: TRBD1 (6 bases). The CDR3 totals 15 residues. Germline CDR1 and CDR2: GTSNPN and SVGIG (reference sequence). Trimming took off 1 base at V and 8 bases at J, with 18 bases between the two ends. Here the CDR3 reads CAWSALGGGAEPQHF. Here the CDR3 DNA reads TGTGCCTGGAGTGCCCTGGGGGGGGGCGCGGAGCCCCAGCATTTT. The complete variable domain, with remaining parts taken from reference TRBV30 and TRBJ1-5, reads SQTIHQWPATLVQPVGSPLSLECTVEGTSNPNLYWYRQAAGRGLQLLFYSVGIGQISSEVPQNLSASRPQDRQFILSSKKLLLSDSGFYLCAWSALGGGAEPQHFGDGTRLSIL.

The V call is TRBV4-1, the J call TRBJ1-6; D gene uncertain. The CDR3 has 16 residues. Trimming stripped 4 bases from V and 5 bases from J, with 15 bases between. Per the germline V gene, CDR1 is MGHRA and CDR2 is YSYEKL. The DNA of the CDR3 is TGCGCCAGCAGCCTTACCTCCCGGGCCGATAATTCACCCCTCCACTTT. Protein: CASSLTSRADNSPLHF.

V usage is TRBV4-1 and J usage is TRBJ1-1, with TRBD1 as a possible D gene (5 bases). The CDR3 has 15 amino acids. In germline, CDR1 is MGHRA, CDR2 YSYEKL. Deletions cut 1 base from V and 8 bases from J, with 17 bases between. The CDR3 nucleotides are TGCGCCAGCAGCCAAGGCGGCCGGGACTCGGAGGAAGCTTTCTTT. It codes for CASSQGGRDSEEAFF.

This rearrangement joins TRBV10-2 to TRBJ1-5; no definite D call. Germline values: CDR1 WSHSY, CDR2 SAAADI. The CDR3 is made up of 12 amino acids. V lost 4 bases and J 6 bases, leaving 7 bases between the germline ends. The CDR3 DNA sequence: TGCGCCAGCAGTGGCCCCGGTCAGCCCCAGCATTTT. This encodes CASSGPGQPQHF.

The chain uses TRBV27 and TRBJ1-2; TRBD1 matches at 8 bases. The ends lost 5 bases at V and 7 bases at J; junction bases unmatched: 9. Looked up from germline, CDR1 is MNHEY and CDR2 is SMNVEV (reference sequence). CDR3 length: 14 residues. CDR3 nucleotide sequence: TGTGCCAGCAGTGTGGCCGACAGGGGCTCTGGCTACACCTTC. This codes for CASSVADRGSGYTF.

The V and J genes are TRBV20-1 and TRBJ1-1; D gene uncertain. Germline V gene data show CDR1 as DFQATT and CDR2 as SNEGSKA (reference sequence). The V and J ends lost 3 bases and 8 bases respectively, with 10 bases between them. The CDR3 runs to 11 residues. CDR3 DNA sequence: TGCAGTGCTAGGTGGGCAGGCGAAGCTTTCTTT. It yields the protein CSARWAGEAFF.

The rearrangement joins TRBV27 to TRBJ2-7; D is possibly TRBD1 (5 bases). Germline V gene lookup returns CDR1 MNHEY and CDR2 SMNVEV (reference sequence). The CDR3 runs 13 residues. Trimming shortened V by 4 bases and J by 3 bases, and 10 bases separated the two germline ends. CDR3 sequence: CASSWGSYYEQYF. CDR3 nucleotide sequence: TGTGCCAGCAGTTGGGGCAGCTACTACGAGCAGTACTTC.

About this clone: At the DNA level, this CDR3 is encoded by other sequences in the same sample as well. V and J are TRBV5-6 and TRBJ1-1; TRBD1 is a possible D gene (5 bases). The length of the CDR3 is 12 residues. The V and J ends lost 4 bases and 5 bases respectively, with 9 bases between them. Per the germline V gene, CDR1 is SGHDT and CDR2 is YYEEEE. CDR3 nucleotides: TGTGCCAGCAGCCCGGGGGGAACTGAAGCTTTCTTT. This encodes CASSPGGTEAFF.

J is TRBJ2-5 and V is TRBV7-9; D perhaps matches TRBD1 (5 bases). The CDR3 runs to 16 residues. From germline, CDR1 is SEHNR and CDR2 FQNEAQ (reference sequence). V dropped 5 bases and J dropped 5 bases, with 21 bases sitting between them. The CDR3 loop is CASSALQGLVRETQYF. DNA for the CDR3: TGTGCCAGCAGCGCACTCCAGGGTCTTGTGAGGGAGACCCAGTACTTC. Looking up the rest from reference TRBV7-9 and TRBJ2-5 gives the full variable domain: DTGVSQNPRHKITKRGQNVTFRCDPISEHNRLYWYRQTLGQGPEFLTYFQNEAQLEKSRLLSDRFSAERPKGSFSTLEIQRTEQGDSAMYLCASSALQGLVRETQYFGPGTRLLVL.

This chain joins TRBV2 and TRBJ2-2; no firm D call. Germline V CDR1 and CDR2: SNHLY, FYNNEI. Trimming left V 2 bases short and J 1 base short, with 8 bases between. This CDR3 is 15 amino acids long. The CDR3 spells CASSERPGNTGELFF. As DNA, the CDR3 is TGTGCCAGCAGTGAACGACCAGGGAACACCGGGGAGCTGTTTTTT. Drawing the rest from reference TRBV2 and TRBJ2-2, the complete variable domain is EPEVTQTPSHQVTQMGQEVILRCVPISNHLYFYWYRQILGQKVEFLVSFYNNEISEKSEIFDDQFSVERPDGSNFTLKIRSTKLEDSAMYFCASSERPGNTGELFFGEGSRLTVL.

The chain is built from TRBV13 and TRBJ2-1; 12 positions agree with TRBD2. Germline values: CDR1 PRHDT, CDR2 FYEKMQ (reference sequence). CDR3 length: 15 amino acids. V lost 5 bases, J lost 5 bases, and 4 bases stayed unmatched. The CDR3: CASSTRTSGDNEQFF. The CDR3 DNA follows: TGTGCCAGCAGCACCCGGACTAGCGGGGACAATGAGCAGTTCTTC.

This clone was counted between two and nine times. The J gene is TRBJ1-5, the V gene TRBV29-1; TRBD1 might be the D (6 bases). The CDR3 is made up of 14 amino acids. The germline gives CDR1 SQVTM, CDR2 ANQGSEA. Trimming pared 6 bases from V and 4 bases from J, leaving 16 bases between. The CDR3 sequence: CSVGSGGPNQPQHF. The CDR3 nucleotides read TGCAGCGTAGGGTCTGGGGGCCCTAATCAGCCCCAGCATTTT.

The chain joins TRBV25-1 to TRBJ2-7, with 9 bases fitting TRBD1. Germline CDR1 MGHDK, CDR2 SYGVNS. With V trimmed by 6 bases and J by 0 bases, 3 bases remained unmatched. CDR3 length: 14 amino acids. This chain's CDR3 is CASRPGQGSYEQYF. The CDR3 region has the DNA TGTGCCAGCAGGCCGGGACAGGGCTCCTACGAGCAGTACTTC.

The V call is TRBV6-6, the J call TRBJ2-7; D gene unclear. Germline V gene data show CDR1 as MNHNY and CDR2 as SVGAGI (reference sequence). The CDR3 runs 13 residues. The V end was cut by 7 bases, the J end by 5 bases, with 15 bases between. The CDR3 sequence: CASNRVPLDEQYF. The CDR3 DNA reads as TGTGCCAGCAACCGGGTCCCCTTGGACGAGCAGTACTTC.

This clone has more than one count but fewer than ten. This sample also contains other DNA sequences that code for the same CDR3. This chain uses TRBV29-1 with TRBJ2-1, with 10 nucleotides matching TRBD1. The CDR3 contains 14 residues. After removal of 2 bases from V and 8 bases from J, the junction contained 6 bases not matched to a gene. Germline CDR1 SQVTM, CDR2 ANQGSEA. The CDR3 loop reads CSVEWDRGIYEQFF. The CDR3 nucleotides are TGCAGCGTTGAATGGGACAGGGGCATCTATGAGCAGTTCTTC.

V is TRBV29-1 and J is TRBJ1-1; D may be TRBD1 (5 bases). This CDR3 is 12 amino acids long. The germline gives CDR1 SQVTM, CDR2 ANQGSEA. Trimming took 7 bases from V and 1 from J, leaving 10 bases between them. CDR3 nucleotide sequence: TGCAGCGATGGACACAAGAACACTGAAGCTTTCTTT. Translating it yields CSDGHKNTEAFF.

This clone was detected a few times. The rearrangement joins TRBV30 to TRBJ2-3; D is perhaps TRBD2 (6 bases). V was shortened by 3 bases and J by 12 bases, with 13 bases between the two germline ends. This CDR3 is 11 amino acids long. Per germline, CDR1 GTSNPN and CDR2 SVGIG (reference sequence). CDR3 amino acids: CAWRAGQQQYF. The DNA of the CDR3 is TGTGCCTGGAGAGCGGGTCAGCAACAGTATTTT.

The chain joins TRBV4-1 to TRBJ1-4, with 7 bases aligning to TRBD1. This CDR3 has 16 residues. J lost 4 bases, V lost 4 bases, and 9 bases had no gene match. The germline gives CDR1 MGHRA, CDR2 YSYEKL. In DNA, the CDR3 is TGCGCCAGCAGCCCTCAAGCCGACAGGGTTAATGAAAAACTGTTTTTT. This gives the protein CASSPQADRVNEKLFF.

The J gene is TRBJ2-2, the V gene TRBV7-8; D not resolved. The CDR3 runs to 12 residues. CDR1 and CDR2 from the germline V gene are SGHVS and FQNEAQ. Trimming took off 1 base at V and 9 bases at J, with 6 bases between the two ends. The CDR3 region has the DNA TGTGCCAGCAGCTTAGTGGGAAGGGAGCTGTTTTTT. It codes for CASSLVGRELFF. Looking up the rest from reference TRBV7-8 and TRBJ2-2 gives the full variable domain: GAGVSQSPRYKVAKRGQDVALRCDPISGHVSLFWYQQALGQGPEFLTYFQNEAQLDKSGLPSDRFFAERPEGSVSTLKIQRTQQEDSAVYLCASSLVGRELFFGEGSRLTVL.

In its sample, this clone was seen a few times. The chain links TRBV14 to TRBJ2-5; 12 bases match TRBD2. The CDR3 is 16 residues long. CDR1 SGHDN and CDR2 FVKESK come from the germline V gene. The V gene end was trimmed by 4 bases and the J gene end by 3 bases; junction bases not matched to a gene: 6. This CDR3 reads CASSLLTSGGKETQYF. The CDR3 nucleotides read TGTGCCAGCAGCCTGCTGACTAGCGGGGGAAAAGAGACCCAGTACTTC.

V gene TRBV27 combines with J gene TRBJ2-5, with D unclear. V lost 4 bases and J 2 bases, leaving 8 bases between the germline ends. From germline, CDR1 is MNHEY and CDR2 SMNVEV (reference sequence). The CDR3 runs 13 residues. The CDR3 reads CASSWQAQETQYF. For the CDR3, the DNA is TGTGCCAGCAGTTGGCAGGCACAAGAGACCCAGTACTTC.

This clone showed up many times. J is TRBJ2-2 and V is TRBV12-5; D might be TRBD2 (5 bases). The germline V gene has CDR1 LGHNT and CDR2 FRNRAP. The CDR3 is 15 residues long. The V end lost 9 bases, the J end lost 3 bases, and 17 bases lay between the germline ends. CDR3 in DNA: TGTGCTAGCGCCCCCCCCGAGGGAGACACCGGGGAGCTGTTTTTT. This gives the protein CASAPPEGDTGELFF. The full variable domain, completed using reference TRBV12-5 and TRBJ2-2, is DARVTQTPRHKVTEMGQEVTMRCQPILGHNTVFWYRQTMMQGLELLAYFRNRAPLDDSGMPKDRFSAEMPDATLATLKIQPSEPRDSAVYFCASAPPEGDTGELFFGEGSRLTVL.

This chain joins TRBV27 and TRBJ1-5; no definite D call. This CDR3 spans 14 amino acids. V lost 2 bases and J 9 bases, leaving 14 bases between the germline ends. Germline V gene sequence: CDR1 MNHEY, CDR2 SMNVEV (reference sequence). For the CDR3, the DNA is TGTGCCAGCAGTTTAGCGGCAGGTACTTGGCCCCAGCATTTT. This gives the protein CASSLAAGTWPQHF.

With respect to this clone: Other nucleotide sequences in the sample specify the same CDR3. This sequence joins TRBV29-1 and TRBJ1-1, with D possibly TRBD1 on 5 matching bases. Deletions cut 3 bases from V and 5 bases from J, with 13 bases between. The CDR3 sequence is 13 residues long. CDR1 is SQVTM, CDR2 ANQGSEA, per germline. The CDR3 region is CSVDLGQGTEAFF. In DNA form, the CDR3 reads TGCAGCGTTGACCTGGGGCAGGGAACTGAAGCTTTCTTT.

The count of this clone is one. The CDR3 sequence: CASSRTSGGARDTGELFF. The CDR3 region has the DNA TGTGCCAGCAGCCGGACTAGCGGGGGGGCGCGGGACACCGGGGAGCTGTTTTTT. The V and J genes are TRBV27 and TRBJ2-2; 15 positions match TRBD2. This CDR3 region has 18 residues. Germline lookup yields CDR1 MNHEY and CDR2 SMNVEV (reference sequence). Trimming cost V 6 bases and J 3 bases; bases outside gene matches: 8.